The clone carrying this TCR beta chain has at least ten counts. This sample is part of a study of T cells in Graves' hyperthyroidism and ophthalmopathy. Amplification of TCR beta CDR3 regions used RNA as the template. First-round RT-PCR targeting the TCR CDR3 was performed with the HTBI primer set. TCRdb ran MiXCR on the multiplex PCR reads and lists one entry per CDR3 protein. The data contain hundreds of thousands of distinct CDR3 sequences, about a sixth of them singletons. Germline CDR1 reads SGHRS; CDR2 reads YFSETQ. With 0 bases removed from V and 4 bases from J, the gap between germline ends came to 5 bases. This CDR3 has 13 residues.

The source material was blood. The TCR comes from a woman between 40 and 50 years old with Graves' ophthalmopathy. The rearrangement joins TRBV5-1 to TRBJ1-3, with D hard to call. Here the CDR3 reads CASSLDGGNTIYF. CDR3 DNA sequence: TGCGCCAGCAGCTTGGACGGCGGAAACACCATATATTTT.